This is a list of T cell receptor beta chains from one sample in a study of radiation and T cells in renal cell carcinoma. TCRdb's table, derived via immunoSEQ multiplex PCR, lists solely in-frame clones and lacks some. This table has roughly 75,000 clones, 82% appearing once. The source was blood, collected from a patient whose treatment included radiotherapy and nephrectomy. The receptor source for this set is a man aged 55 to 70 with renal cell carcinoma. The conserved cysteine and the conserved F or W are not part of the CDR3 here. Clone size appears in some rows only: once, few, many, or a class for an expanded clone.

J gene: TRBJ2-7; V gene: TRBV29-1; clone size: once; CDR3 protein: SVVTSGNHEQY
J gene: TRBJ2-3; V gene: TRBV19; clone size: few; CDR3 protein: ASSYSAGGFTDTQY
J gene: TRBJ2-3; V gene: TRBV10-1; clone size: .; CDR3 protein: ASSDPATDTQY
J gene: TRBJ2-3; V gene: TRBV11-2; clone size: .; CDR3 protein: ASSLGTSGIATDTQY
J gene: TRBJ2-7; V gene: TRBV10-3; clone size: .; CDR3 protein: AIRTGGYEQY
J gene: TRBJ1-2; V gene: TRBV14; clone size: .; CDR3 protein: ASSLDRTYGYT
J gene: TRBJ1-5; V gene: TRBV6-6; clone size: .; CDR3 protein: ASSPPGGEGNQPQH
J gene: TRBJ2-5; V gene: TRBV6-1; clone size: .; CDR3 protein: ASSEGRGETQY
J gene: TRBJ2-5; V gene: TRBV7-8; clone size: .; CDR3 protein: VSSTPRGGVQETQY
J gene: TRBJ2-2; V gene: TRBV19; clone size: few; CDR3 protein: ASRSGTDSNTGELF
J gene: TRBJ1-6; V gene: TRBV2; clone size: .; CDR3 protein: ASSGNSPLH
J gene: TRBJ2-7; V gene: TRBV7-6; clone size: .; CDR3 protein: ASSLAGTGYEQY
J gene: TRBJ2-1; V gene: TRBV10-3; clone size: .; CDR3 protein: AISEGLGVTNEQF
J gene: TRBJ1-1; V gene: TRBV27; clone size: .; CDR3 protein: ASNGEVNTEAF
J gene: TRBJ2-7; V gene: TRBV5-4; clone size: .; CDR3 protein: ASSFEREDYEQY
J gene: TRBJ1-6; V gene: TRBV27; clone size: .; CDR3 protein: ASSPMTGSSPLH